These 25 T cell receptor beta chains were all obtained from the same sample, sequenced in a study of regulatory T cells in long-lasting Graves disease. Building of the TCR beta libraries involved iRepertoire HTBI primers and Arm-PCR of CDR3 regions. Via MiXCR, TCRdb re-called the multiplex PCR reads, giving one row per CDR3 protein. Of roughly 300,000 distinct CDR3 sequences in the sample, around 21% were seen once. The time point denotes: persistent/refractory GD, antithyroid drugs over 5 years with positive TRAb. The TCR library was made from RNA that had been extracted from PBMCs in TRIzol. Source: peripheral blood mononuclear cells (PBMCs), taken when the disease was refractory, from a patient treated with antithyroid drugs. These receptors all come from a female donor with Graves disease.

With regard to this clonotype: At one end, the junction sequence differs from germline, possibly due to a read error. The V call is TRBV25-1, the J call TRBJ2-7; the D is unclear. The CDR3 consists of 13 residues. CDR1 MGHDK and CDR2 SYGVNS come from the germline V gene. CDR3 sequence reads: CACSEDATYEQYF. Written as DNA, the CDR3 is TGTGCCTGCAGTGAAGACGCAACCTACGAGCAGTACTTC.

This sequence joins TRBV9 and TRBJ2-2; either TRBD1 or TRBD2 may supply D (5 bases each). CDR3 length: 15 amino acids. Trimming left V 4 bases short and J 5 bases short, with 15 bases between. Germline CDR1 reads SGDLS; CDR2 reads YYNGEE. The CDR3 sequence is CASSFWGIGTGELFF. The CDR3 DNA reads as TGTGCCAGCAGCTTCTGGGGGATCGGGACCGGGGAGCTGTTTTTT.

This chain joins TRBV6-5 and TRBJ2-5, with 7 bases matching TRBD1. The CDR3 covers 15 residues. V dropped 0 bases and J dropped 2; count of bases not matched to a gene: 3. Germline loops: CDR1 MNHEY, CDR2 SVGAGI. DNA for the CDR3: TGTGCCAGCAGTTACTCGGGACAGAGACAAGAGACCCAGTACTTC. Amino acid sequence: CASSYSGQRQETQYF.

This clonotype was observed a handful of times. This chain links TRBV27 with TRBJ2-3; perhaps TRBD2 as D (6 bases). The J call is doubtful: the DNA matches TRBJ2-7 better. The CDR3 is 14 amino acids. CDR1 and CDR2 from the germline V gene are MNHEY and SMNVEV (reference sequence). CDR3 amino acids: CASSWGDGTYEQYF. Written as DNA, the CDR3 is TGTGCCAGCAGCTGGGGGGACGGCACCTACGAGCAGTACTTC.

This clonotype has a count of ten or more. In nucleotides, the CDR3 is TGTGCCAGTAGTTCGGGACCGACTCAGCCCCAGCATTTT. It yields the protein CASSSGPTQPQHF. This chain joins TRBV19 and TRBJ1-5; possibly TRBD1 for D (5 bases). The germline V gene encodes CDR1 LNHDA and CDR2 SQIVND (reference sequence). This CDR3 is 13 amino acids long. Trimming cost V 5 bases and J 6 bases, with 11 bases left between them.

This clonotype has a count of ten or more. The chain combines TRBV6-1 with TRBJ2-7; the D gene is possibly TRBD2 (5 bases). This CDR3 is built from 13 residues. Trimming removed 3 bases at V and 4 bases at J, with 10 bases between. Germline CDR1 and CDR2: MNHNS and SASEGT. CDR3 sequence (DNA): TGTGCCAGCAGTGAGCGGGTCCATTACGAGCAGTACTTC. Translating gives CASSERVHYEQYF.

The chain links TRBV9 to TRBJ2-7; 7 bases fit TRBD1. The germline gives CDR1 SGDLS, CDR2 YYNGEE. This CDR3 comprises 14 residues. The J segment lost 7 bases and the V segment lost 4 bases, leaving 11 bases of the junction unmatched. The CDR3 loop is CASSRGPRPGEQYF. For the CDR3, the DNA is TGTGCCAGCAGCAGGGGGCCTCGGCCGGGGGAGCAGTACTTC.

This clonotype was seen many times. This chain connects TRBV4-3 to TRBJ1-2, with D unclear. This CDR3 comprises 13 residues. Deletions cut 0 bases from V and 4 bases from J, with 6 bases between. Germline assignment: CDR1 LGHNA and CDR2 YSLEER. CDR3 nucleotide sequence: TGCGCCAGCAGCCAAGATCGCTTCTATGGCTACACCTTC. Residues: CASSQDRFYGYTF.

The V gene is TRBV7-2, the J gene TRBJ2-7; 7 bases fit TRBD1. Germline CDR1 SGHTA, CDR2 FQGNSA. This CDR3 has 13 amino acids. J lost 7 bases, V lost 1 base, and 4 bases had no gene match. CDR3 coding DNA: TGTGCCAGCAGCTTAGTTGGACAGGTAGAGCAGTACTTC. Amino acids: CASSLVGQVEQYF.

This clonotype was observed a handful of times. The rearrangement joins TRBV20-1 to TRBJ1-1, with D perhaps matching TRBD1 (5 bases). The CDR3 contains 12 residues. Germline CDR1 and CDR2: DFQATT and SNEGSKA (reference sequence). The germline V and J ends were trimmed by 6 bases and 5 bases, with 13 bases remaining between them. The CDR3 loop is CSARQFETEAFF. CDR3 DNA sequence: TGCAGTGCGCGACAGTTCGAGACTGAAGCTTTCTTT.

This clonotype was observed many times. The chain carries TRBV11-2 and TRBJ2-2; D is perhaps TRBD1 (6 bases). The length of the CDR3 is 17 residues. Germline V gene sequence: CDR1 SGHAT, CDR2 FQNNGV. Trimming shortened V by 1 base and J by 4 bases, and 16 bases separated the two germline ends. The chain's CDR3 is CASSLGWLGASTGELFF. As DNA, the CDR3 is TGTGCCAGCAGCTTAGGGTGGTTGGGGGCAAGCACCGGGGAGCTGTTTTTT.

This clonotype occurred a few times. V usage is TRBV12-3 or TRBV12-4 and J usage is TRBJ1-6; D not certain. The CDR3 consists of 18 residues. V lost 0 bases, J lost 10 bases, and 22 bases lay in between. CDR3 nucleotides: TGTGCCAGCAGTTTAGCACTCGATAGCTGGAGGGTTGGGTCACCCCTCCACTTT. Amino acid sequence: CASSLALDSWRVGSPLHF.

This clonotype came up a few times. The V call is TRBV12-3 or TRBV12-4, the J call TRBJ2-2; 7 positions agree with TRBD2. The ends lost 7 bases at V and 1 base at J; junction bases unmatched: 9. The CDR3 is made up of 16 amino acids. CDR3 in amino acids: CASTPWERENTGELFF. The DNA for the CDR3 is TGTGCCAGCACCCCCTGGGAGCGGGAGAACACCGGGGAGCTGTTTTTT.

The chain recombines TRBV12-3 or TRBV12-4 with TRBJ2-1; D not resolved. V was cut by 2 bases and J by 9 bases, with 14 bases left in between. The CDR3 has 14 residues. The CDR3 sequence: CASSLFLAGVEQFF. CDR3 nucleotide sequence: TGTGCCAGCAGTTTATTTCTGGCTGGAGTTGAGCAGTTCTTC.

The table lists this clonotype with many counts. The V call is TRBV27, the J call TRBJ2-7; D remains ambiguous. The V and J ends lost 0 bases and 3 bases respectively, with 6 bases between them. The CDR3 extends over 13 amino acids. Germline V gives CDR1 MNHEY, CDR2 SMNVEV (reference sequence). CDR3 region: CASSLSPDYEQYF. CDR3 in DNA: TGTGCCAGCAGTTTATCGCCGGACTACGAGCAGTACTTC.

V gene TRBV20-1 combines with J gene TRBJ2-7; D is perhaps TRBD1 (6 bases). V lost 6 bases, J lost 0 bases, and 12 bases lay in between. CDR3 length: 13 amino acids. Germline lookup yields CDR1 DFQATT and CDR2 SNEGSKA (reference sequence). The CDR3 coding sequence is TGCAGTGCCAAACAGGGACCCTCCTACGAGCAGTACTTC. It encodes CSAKQGPSYEQYF.

Many counts were recorded for this clonotype. This chain joins TRBV28 and TRBJ1-2, with D possibly matching TRBD1 (6 bases). The CDR3 has 13 residues. The V and J ends lost 3 bases and 11 bases respectively, with 16 bases between them. Germline CDR1 is MDHEN and CDR2 is SYDVKM. CDR3 coding DNA: TGTGCCAGCAGTTTCGAGGGGGTGAGGGGTTACACCTTC. This codes for CASSFEGVRGYTF.

This clonotype was seen a handful of times. This chain uses TRBV27 with TRBJ1-5; D is perhaps TRBD1 (5 bases). V was cut by 6 bases and J by 3 bases, with 15 bases left in between. The CDR3 spans 15 residues. Germline loops: CDR1 MNHEY, CDR2 SMNVEV (reference sequence). The CDR3: CASRVGAGYNQPQHF. The CDR3 coding sequence is TGTGCCAGCAGGGTTGGGGCAGGGTACAATCAGCCCCAGCATTTT.

The table lists this clonotype with many counts. The genes are TRBV7-2 and TRBJ1-1, with D possibly TRBD1 on 5 matching bases. Germline V lookup: CDR1 SGHTA, CDR2 FQGNSA. CDR3 length: 15 residues. V lost 2 bases and J lost 1, with 11 bases in between. The CDR3 here is CASSLRSTGNTEAFF. In DNA form, the CDR3 reads TGTGCCAGCAGCTTAAGAAGCACAGGGAACACTGAAGCTTTCTTT.

This clonotype was picked up a small number of times. The chain joins TRBV15 to TRBJ1-5; D is uncertain. Deletions cut 5 bases from V and 0 bases from J, with 20 bases between. Germline lookup yields CDR1 LNHNV and CDR2 YYDKDF (reference sequence). The CDR3 sequence is 18 residues long. The CDR3 sequence is CATSPDLNSPYSNQPQHF. The CDR3, as DNA: TGTGCCACCAGCCCCGACCTCAACTCCCCCTATAGCAATCAGCCCCAGCATTTT.

This CDR3 reads CASSYGLAGAYTDTQYF. Here the CDR3 DNA reads TGTGCCAGCAGTTACGGCCTAGCGGGAGCCTACACAGATACGCAGTATTTT. This chain links TRBV6-2 or TRBV6-3 with TRBJ2-3, with 10 positions matching TRBD2. The CDR3 extends over 17 amino acids. The V gene end was trimmed by 2 bases and the J gene end by 2 bases; junction bases not matched to a gene: 7. The germline V gene has CDR1 MNHEY and CDR2 SVGEGT.

The chain joins TRBV28 to TRBJ2-1; D is uncertain. This CDR3 contains 15 residues. CDR1 and CDR2 from the germline V gene are MDHEN and SYDVKM. Trimming removed 3 bases from V and 5 bases from J, with 14 bases in between. This CDR3 is CASSLVLAADNEQFF. In DNA form, the CDR3 reads TGTGCCAGCAGTTTGGTCCTCGCAGCAGACAATGAGCAGTTCTTC.

This clonotype was recorded at least ten times. Relative to the germline gene, one junction end is altered; a read error may explain this. V usage is TRBV27 and J usage is TRBJ1-1; D uncertain. The germline gives CDR1 MNHEY, CDR2 SMNVEV (reference sequence). The CDR3 loop spans 12 amino acids. CDR3 coding DNA: TGTACCAGCAGTTCAGGGAACACTGAAGCTTTCTTT. This codes for CTSSSGNTEAFF.

This clonotype was detected many times. The chain joins TRBV11-2 to TRBJ2-7; either TRBD1 or TRBD2 may supply D (5 bases each). Germline CDR1 and CDR2: SGHAT and FQNNGV. The V end lost 3 bases, the J end lost 2 bases, and 14 bases lay between the germline ends. This CDR3 is 15 amino acids long. CDR3 bases: TGTGCCAGCAGCTTTACGCCGGGACGGCCCTACGAGCAGTACTTC. Its translation is CASSFTPGRPYEQYF.

With respect to this clonotype: One base away lies a much larger clone, so this may be a sequencing read error. CDR3 sequence (DNA): TGTGCCACCAGCGGGGGCGGGGCCAACGCCCTGACTTTC. This translates into CATSGGGANALTF. This chain joins TRBV6-1 and TRBJ2-6; 8 bases are a match to TRBD2. The CDR3 is made up of 13 amino acids. Germline V CDR1 and CDR2: MNHNS, SASEGT.